The clone carrying this TCR beta chain was counted between two and nine times. Its target is unknown. This sample is part of a study of cytomegalovirus exposure and HLA in healthy donors. Study observations and caveats: Many donors carried some public TCRs, although rarity characterized most TCR sequences.

Trimming removed 6 bases at V and 1 base at J, with 12 bases between. The CDR3 is 14 amino acids. Germline V gene data show CDR1 as SSHAT and CDR2 as FNYEAQ (reference sequence). The PCR employed 60 Vbeta primers together with 13 Jbeta primers. Sequenced by immunoSEQ multiplex PCR; TCRdb stores in-frame clones only, minus some. The data contain under 200,000 clones, about 88% of them singletons. The clonotype comes from a man aged 30 to 39 in good health and CMV-seropositive. The rearrangement uses TRBV7-7 and TRBJ2-5; D is perhaps TRBD1 (5 bases). The specimen was PBMCs. This chain's CDR3 is CASRKTAFQETQYF. In DNA, the CDR3 is TGTGCCAGCAGAAAGACAGCATTCCAAGAGACCCAGTACTTC.